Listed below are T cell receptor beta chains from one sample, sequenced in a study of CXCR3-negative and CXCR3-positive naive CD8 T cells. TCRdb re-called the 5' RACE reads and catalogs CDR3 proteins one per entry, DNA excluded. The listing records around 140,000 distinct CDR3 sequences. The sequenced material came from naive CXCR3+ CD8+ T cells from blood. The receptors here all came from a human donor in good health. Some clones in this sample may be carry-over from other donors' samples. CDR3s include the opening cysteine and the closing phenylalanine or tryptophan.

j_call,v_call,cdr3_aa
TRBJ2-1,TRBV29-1,CSVQGGAEIRLSYNEQFF
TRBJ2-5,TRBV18,CASSPPISGYSQETQYF
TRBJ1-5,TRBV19,CASSIVRGSNQPQHF
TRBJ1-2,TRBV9,CASSVVDSLDPQLANYGYTF
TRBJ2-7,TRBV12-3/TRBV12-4,CASSMGQGHEQYF
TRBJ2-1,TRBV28,CASSPLGLAGGNEQFF
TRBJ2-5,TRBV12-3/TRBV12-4,CASRRTGGGETQYF
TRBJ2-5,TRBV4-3,CASSLLPGTSGGVQETQYF
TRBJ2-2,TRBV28,CASSFRGINTGELFF
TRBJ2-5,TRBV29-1,CSVDELAGDRLETQYF
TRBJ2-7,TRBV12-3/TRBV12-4,CASSHGNSYEQYF
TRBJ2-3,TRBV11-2,CASSSQPGLAGANSSTDTQYF
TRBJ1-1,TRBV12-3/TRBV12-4,CASSLDYTEAFF
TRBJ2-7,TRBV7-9,CASSSPKTGFEQYF
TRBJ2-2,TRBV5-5,CASSLLLAGGFANTGELFF
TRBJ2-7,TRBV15,CATSRAASGGYEQYF
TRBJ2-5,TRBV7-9,CASSLVVGLQETQYF